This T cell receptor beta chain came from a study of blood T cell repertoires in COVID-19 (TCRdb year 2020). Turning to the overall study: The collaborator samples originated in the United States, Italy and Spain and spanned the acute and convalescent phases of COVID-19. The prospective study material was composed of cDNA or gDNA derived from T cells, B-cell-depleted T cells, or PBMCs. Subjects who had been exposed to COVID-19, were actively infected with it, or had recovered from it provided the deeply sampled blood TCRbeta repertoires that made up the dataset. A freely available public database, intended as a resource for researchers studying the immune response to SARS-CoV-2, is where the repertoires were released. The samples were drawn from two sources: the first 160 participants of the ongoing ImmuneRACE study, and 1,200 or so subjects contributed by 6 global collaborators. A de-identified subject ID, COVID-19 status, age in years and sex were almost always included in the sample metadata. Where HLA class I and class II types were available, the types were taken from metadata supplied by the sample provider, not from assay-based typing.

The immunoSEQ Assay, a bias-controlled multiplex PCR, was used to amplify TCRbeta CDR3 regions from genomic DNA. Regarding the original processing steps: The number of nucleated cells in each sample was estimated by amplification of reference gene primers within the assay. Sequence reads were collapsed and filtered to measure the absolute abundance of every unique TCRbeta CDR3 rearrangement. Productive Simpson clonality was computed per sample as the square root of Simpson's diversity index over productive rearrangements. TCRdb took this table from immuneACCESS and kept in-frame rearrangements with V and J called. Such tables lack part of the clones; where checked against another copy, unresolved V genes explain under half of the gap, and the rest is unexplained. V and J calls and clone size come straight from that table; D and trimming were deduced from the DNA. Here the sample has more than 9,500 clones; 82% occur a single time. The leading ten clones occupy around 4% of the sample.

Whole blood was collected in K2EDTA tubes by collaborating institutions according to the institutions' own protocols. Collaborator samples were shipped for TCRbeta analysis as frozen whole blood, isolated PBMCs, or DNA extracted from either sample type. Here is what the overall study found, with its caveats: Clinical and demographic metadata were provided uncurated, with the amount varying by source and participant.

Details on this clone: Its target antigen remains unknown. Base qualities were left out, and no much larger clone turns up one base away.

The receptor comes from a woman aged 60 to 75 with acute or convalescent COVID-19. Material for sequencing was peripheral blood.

The CDR3 region reads CASSLSLAGYWETQYF. The DNA sequence is as follows: TGTGCCAGCAGTTTATCCCTTGCAGGGTACTGGGAGACCCAGTACTTC. The sequence joins TRBV28 to TRBJ2-5, with TRBD1 as a weak D call on 5 bases. The germline V gene encodes CDR1 MDHEN and CDR2 SYDVKM. Between the V and J ends, shortened by 1 base and 5 bases respectively, the junction contains 17 bases. The CDR3 runs 16 residues from the cysteine to the phenylalanine. Just the 48-base CDR3 DNA is kept, in frame starting at base 1.